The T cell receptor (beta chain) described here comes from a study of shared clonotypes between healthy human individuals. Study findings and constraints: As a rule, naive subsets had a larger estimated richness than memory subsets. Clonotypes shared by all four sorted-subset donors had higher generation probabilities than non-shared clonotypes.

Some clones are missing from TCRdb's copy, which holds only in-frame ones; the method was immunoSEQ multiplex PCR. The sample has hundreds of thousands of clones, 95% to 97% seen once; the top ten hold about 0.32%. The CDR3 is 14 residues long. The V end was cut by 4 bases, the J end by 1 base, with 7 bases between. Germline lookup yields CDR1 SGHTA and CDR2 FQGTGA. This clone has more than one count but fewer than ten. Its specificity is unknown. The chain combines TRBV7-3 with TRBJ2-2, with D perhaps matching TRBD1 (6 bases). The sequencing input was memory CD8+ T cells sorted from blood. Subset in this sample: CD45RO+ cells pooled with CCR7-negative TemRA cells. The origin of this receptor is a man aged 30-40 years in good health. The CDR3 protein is CASSSGQNTGELFF. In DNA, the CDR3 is TGTGCCAGCAGCTCGGGACAGAACACCGGGGAGCTGTTTTTT.